Below, 17 T cell receptor beta chains from the same sample are listed, as sequenced in a study of blood T cell repertoires in COVID-19. Method: immunoSEQ multiplex PCR; TCRdb's copy keeps in-frame clones and lacks some. This sample carries 85,000 to 95,000 clones, 65% to 90% of them seen once, and the ten largest clones take roughly a sixth. What was sequenced was peripheral blood. These receptors all come from a woman of 80 years or more with acute or convalescent COVID-19.

This clone was found a few times. The J gene is TRBJ2-5, the V gene TRBV2; TRBD2 matches 14 bases. Per the germline V gene, CDR1 is SNHLY and CDR2 is FYNNEI. The J segment lost 7 bases and the V segment lost 6 bases, leaving 4 bases of the junction unmatched. This CDR3 comprises 14 residues. This chain's CDR3 is CASSGTSGGGTQYF. The CDR3 coding sequence is TGTGCCAGCAGCGGGACTAGCGGGGGTGGGACCCAGTACTTC.

The V and J genes are TRBV3-1 (or the pseudogene TRBV3-2) and TRBJ1-4; D perhaps matches TRBD1 (6 bases). The CDR3 is made up of 15 amino acids. The V and J ends lost 4 bases and 7 bases respectively, with 16 bases between them. Germline-derived CDR1 and CDR2 are LGHDT and YNNKEL (reference sequence). The CDR3 is CASSLRGGGIEKLFF. The CDR3 coding sequence is TGTGCCAGCAGCCTAAGAGGGGGGGGTATTGAAAAACTGTTTTTT.

The V call is TRBV19, the J call TRBJ1-5, with D possibly being TRBD1 (5 bases). CDR3 length equals 15 residues. Germline-derived CDR1 and CDR2 are LNHDA and SQIVND (reference sequence). Trimming stripped 3 bases from V and 3 bases from J, with 12 bases between. DNA of the CDR3: TGTGCCAGTAGTATGGGGGGGGGTGTCAATCAGCCCCAGCATTTT. It yields the protein CASSMGGGVNQPQHF.

A single count supports this clone. This chain joins TRBV5-1 and TRBJ1-1; perhaps TRBD1 as D (6 bases). CDR3 size: 17 residues. CDR1 and CDR2 (germline): SGHRS, YFSETQ. Trimming cost V 0 bases and J 1 base, with 16 bases left between them. CDR3 protein: CASSLGGGSVWNTEAFF. The CDR3 DNA follows: TGCGCCAGCAGCTTGGGTGGGGGCTCGGTGTGGAACACTGAAGCTTTCTTT. Looking up the rest from reference TRBV5-1 and TRBJ1-1 gives the full variable domain: KAGVTQTPRYLIKTRGQQVTLSCSPISGHRSVSWYQQTPGQGLQFLFEYFSETQRNKGNFPGRFSGRQFSNSRSEMNVSTLELGDSALYLCASSLGGGSVWNTEAFFGQGTRLTVV.

The chain has TRBV12-3 or TRBV12-4 and TRBJ1-1; 8 bases line up with TRBD1. The CDR3 is 13 amino acids. The V segment lost 5 bases and the J segment 1 base; nucleotides outside the gene matches: 0. CDR3 protein: CASSTGGNTEAFF. CDR3 bases: TGTGCCAGCAGTACAGGGGGGAACACTGAAGCTTTCTTT.

The chain carries TRBV2 and TRBJ2-2, with D maybe TRBD1 (6 bases). Germline-derived CDR1 and CDR2 are SNHLY and FYNNEI. This CDR3 comprises 15 residues. V lost 6 bases, J lost 2 bases, and 13 bases lay in between. The CDR3 reads CASRPGQINTGELFF. CDR3 DNA: TGTGCCAGCAGGCCGGGACAAATTAACACCGGGGAGCTGTTTTTT. The variable domain in full, with the rest retrieved from reference TRBV2 and TRBJ2-2, is EPEVTQTPSHQVTQMGQEVILRCVPISNHLYFYWYRQILGQKVEFLVSFYNNEISEKSEIFDDQFSVERPDGSNFTLKIRSTKLEDSAMYFCASRPGQINTGELFFGEGSRLTVL.

CDR3 nucleotide sequence: TGTGCCAGTAGTATAGGGAGTCACTATGGCTACACCTTC. As protein: CASSIGSHYGYTF. The chain carries TRBV19 and TRBJ1-2; no reliable D call. Germline CDR1 reads LNHDA; CDR2 reads SQIVND (reference sequence). Trimming shortened V by 1 base and J by 3 bases, and 6 bases separated the two germline ends. CDR3 length equals 13 residues.

The chain uses TRBV11-2 and TRBJ2-7; a weak D match, TRBD2 (6 bases). Germline CDR1 reads SGHAT; CDR2 reads FQNNGV. This CDR3 spans 14 amino acids. The V end lost 8 bases, the J end lost 3 bases, and 17 bases lay between the germline ends. CDR3 DNA: TGTGCCAGCGCTCCGCAAATTAGCGGCTACGAGCAGTACTTC. It yields the protein CASAPQISGYEQYF.

The chain links TRBV7-6 to TRBJ2-7, with 8 bases lining up with TRBD1. The germline gives CDR1 SGHVS, CDR2 FNYEAQ. V was clipped by 5 bases and J by 2 bases; unmatched bases: 8. The CDR3 totals 15 residues. CDR3 loop: CASSKGTGPTYEQYF. Here the CDR3 DNA reads TGTGCCAGCAGCAAAGGGACAGGTCCTACCTACGAGCAGTACTTC.

The chain links TRBV6-5 to TRBJ2-5, with TRBD2 as a possible D gene (6 bases). CDR1 is MNHEY and CDR2 is SVGAGI in the germline V gene. The CDR3 extends over 13 amino acids. Trimming took off 6 bases at V and 5 bases at J, with 13 bases between the two ends. The CDR3 region has the DNA TGTGCCAGCAGAAGCCCGGGGGTGGAGACCCAGTACTTC. Its translation: CASRSPGVETQYF.

The gene calls are TRBV27 and TRBJ2-1, with 7 nucleotides matching TRBD1. The CDR3 runs to 14 residues. The germline CDR1 and CDR2 sequences are MNHEY and SMNVEV (reference sequence). V was clipped by 2 bases and J by 4 bases; unmatched bases: 2. CDR3 DNA: TGTGCCAGCAGTTTAACAGGGGCGTACAATGAGCAGTTCTTC. Residues: CASSLTGAYNEQFF.

The chain is built from TRBV14 and TRBJ2-7, with 7 bases lining up with TRBD1. The CDR3 totals 14 residues. Germline values: CDR1 SGHDN, CDR2 FVKESK. The V gene end was trimmed by 6 bases and the J gene end by 0 bases; junction bases not matched to a gene: 5. The CDR3 DNA is TGTGCCAGCAGGTCCGGGACAGACTCCTACGAGCAGTACTTC. It translates to CASRSGTDSYEQYF. Variable domain in full (rest from reference TRBV14 and TRBJ2-7): EAGVTQFPSHSVIEKGQTVTLRCDPISGHDNLYWYRRVMGKEIKFLLHFVKESKQDESGMPNNRFLAERTGGTYSTLKVQPAELEDSGVYFCASRSGTDSYEQYFGPGTRLTVT.

This chain connects TRBV5-1 to TRBJ1-6, with 7 bases lining up with TRBD1. There are 15 residues in the CDR3. V was clipped by 4 bases and J by 10 bases; unmatched bases: 11. CDR1 and CDR2 from the germline V gene are SGHRS and YFSETQ. The CDR3 DNA sequence: TGCGCCAGCAGCGCGACAGGGAAGGAGAGGTCACCCCTCCACTTT. This translates into CASSATGKERSPLHF.

The V and J genes are TRBV7-6 and TRBJ2-2; 9 bases agree with TRBD1. CDR3 size: 15 residues. Germline lookup yields CDR1 SGHVS and CDR2 FNYEAQ. V shed 4 bases, J shed 7 bases, and the junction held 7 bases outside the gene matches. The CDR3 DNA follows: TGTGCCAGCAGCTACAGGGGGCGTACAGTCGGGGAGCTGTTTTTT. This codes for CASSYRGRTVGELFF. Looking up the rest from reference TRBV7-6 and TRBJ2-2 gives the full variable domain: GAGVSQSPRYKVTKRGQDVALRCDPISGHVSLYWYRQALGQGPEFLTYFNYEAQQDKSGLPNDRFSAERPEGSISTLTIQRTEQRDSAMYRCASSYRGRTVGELFFGEGSRLTVL.

The V and J genes are TRBV6-5 and TRBJ1-2; the D gene is possibly TRBD1 (5 bases). CDR3 size: 15 residues. V was trimmed by 5 bases and J by 4 bases, leaving 17 bases between them. CDR1 is MNHEY and CDR2 is SVGAGI in the germline V gene. In nucleotides, the CDR3 is TGTGCCAGCAGTCACCAGGGATCCGATTTCTATGGCTACACCTTC. This encodes CASSHQGSDFYGYTF.

This chain connects TRBV19 to TRBJ1-1; 7 positions match TRBD1. The V gene end was trimmed by 5 bases and the J gene end by 8 bases; junction bases not matched to a gene: 14. Germline CDR1 reads LNHDA; CDR2 reads SQIVND (reference sequence). The CDR3 contains 15 residues. CDR3 in amino acids: CASSSRRGDGREAFF. As DNA, the CDR3 is TGTGCCAGTAGTTCGCGCAGGGGGGACGGAAGGGAAGCTTTCTTT.

This chain connects TRBV27 to TRBJ2-2; possible D gene TRBD1, 6 bases. Germline V gives CDR1 MNHEY, CDR2 SMNVEV (reference sequence). The CDR3 is 14 amino acids. V was cut by 10 bases and J by 0 bases, with 12 bases left in between. CDR3 coding DNA: TGTGCCACGAGGGGGACGGCGAACACCGGGGAGCTGTTTTTT. It is translated as CATRGTANTGELFF.